The clone carrying this T cell receptor (beta chain) has only one observation. The source of the sample is a study of blood T cell repertoires in COVID-19. At the level of the study: COVID-19 samples collected from the United States, Italy and Spain covered acute and convalescent phases. The cDNA or gDNA used as material had been derived from T cells, B-cell-depleted T cells, or PBMCs.

V was trimmed by 2 bases and J by 0 bases, leaving 4 bases between them. There are 14 residues in the CDR3. CDR1 and CDR2 (germline): MNHEY, SMNVEV (reference sequence). In the study's own analysis: Amplification with reference gene primers provided the estimates of nucleated cell counts. Libraries were prepared by immunoSEQ multiplex PCR; TCRdb keeps only in-frame clonotypes and omits some of them. D and trimming come from the DNA, and the V and J calls and clone size come from that table. The sample holds about 120,000 clones, roughly nine tenths seen once. Sequencing was carried out using peripheral blood. The receptor comes from a man in his fifties or sixties with active COVID-19. The chain uses TRBV27 and TRBJ1-4; D is unresolved. For the CDR3, the DNA is TGTGCCAGCAGTTTACGGGCAACTAATGAAAAACTGTTTTTT. Translated: CASSLRATNEKLFF.